These 12 T cell receptor beta chains originate from one sample sequenced in a study of shared clonotypes between healthy human individuals. Libraries were prepared by immunoSEQ multiplex PCR; TCRdb keeps only in-frame clonotypes and omits some of them. The sample records about 490,000 clones, approximately 79% being singletons. The sample consisted of PBMCs. The receptors derive from a woman aged 35 to 49 in good health. Some clones in this sample may be carry-over from other donors' samples.

This chain connects TRBV7-9 to TRBJ2-7; D may correspond to TRBD1 or TRBD2 (5 bases each). Germline lookup yields CDR1 SEHNR and CDR2 FQNEAQ (reference sequence). V was trimmed by 5 bases and J by 5 bases, leaving 19 bases between them. CDR3 size: 15 residues. In DNA form, the CDR3 reads TGTGCCAGCAGCGAAACGGGACCCCCGCGCGACGAGCAGTACTTC. Its protein is CASSETGPPRDEQYF.

This chain joins TRBV19 and TRBJ2-2; weak D call: TRBD2 (6 bases). The V gene lost 7 bases and the J gene lost 3 bases, with 12 bases spanning the gap. CDR1 is LNHDA, CDR2 SQIVND, per germline (reference sequence). CDR3 length: 14 amino acids. This chain's CDR3 is CASTRREYTGELFF. The CDR3, as DNA: TGTGCCAGTACCAGGCGGGAATACACCGGGGAGCTGTTTTTT.

The CDR3 DNA sequence: TGTGCCAGCAGGGGACCGGGGGCCCAGACCCAGTACTTC. Its protein is CASRGPGAQTQYF. V and J are TRBV6-5 and TRBJ2-5, with D perhaps assigned TRBD1 or TRBD2 (6 bases each). Trimming pared 6 bases from V and 6 bases from J, leaving 14 bases between. The CDR3 spans 13 residues. Germline CDR1 and CDR2: MNHEY and SVGAGI.

The genes are TRBV4-1 and TRBJ2-4; the D gene is possibly TRBD2 (6 bases). CDR3 length equals 14 residues. Germline-derived CDR1 and CDR2 are MGHRA and YSYEKL. The V gene lost 3 bases and the J gene lost 11 bases, with 17 bases spanning the gap. This chain's CDR3 is CASSQTGTRAVQYF. CDR3 nucleotide sequence: TGCGCCAGCAGCCAGACCGGGACTCGAGCGGTTCAGTACTTC.

Notes on this clone: A much more abundant neighbour one base away suggests this may be a read error. The V gene is TRBV2, the J gene TRBJ2-1; the match to TRBD1 covers 7 bases. J lost 5 bases, V lost 8 bases, and 15 bases had no gene match. Germline lookup yields CDR1 SNHLY and CDR2 FYNNEI. This CDR3 has 16 residues. CDR3 coding DNA: TGTGCCAGCCGTGCCCCCCAGACAGGGCTTAACAATGAGCAGTTCTTC. It yields the protein CASRAPQTGLNNEQFF.

The V gene is TRBV28, the J gene TRBJ2-7, with D unclear. The CDR3 consists of 12 residues. Trimming pared 4 bases from V and 2 bases from J, leaving 6 bases between. Germline V gives CDR1 MDHEN, CDR2 SYDVKM. The CDR3 is CASSYGPYEQYF. DNA for the CDR3: TGTGCCAGCAGTTACGGCCCCTACGAGCAGTACTTC.

In the case of this clone: This sample includes further DNA sequences coding for the same CDR3. The rearrangement uses TRBV30 and TRBJ2-7; D gene ambiguous. Germline V gene lookup returns CDR1 GTSNPN and CDR2 SVGIG (reference sequence). V was clipped by 0 bases and J by 4 bases, with 7 bases between them. This CDR3 spans 12 amino acids. The CDR3 sequence is CAWSVREYEQYF. The CDR3 coding sequence is TGTGCCTGGAGTGTAAGGGAATACGAGCAGTACTTC.

The V and J genes are TRBV2 and TRBJ2-7; 8 nucleotides line up with TRBD2. The J segment lost 3 bases and the V segment lost 8 bases, leaving 9 bases of the junction unmatched. CDR1 and CDR2 from the germline V gene are SNHLY and FYNNEI. The CDR3 extends over 14 amino acids. DNA of the CDR3: TGTGCCAGCGGCCTAGAGCGGGAGCTCTACGAGCAGTACTTC. This encodes CASGLERELYEQYF. The whole variable domain, remainder taken from reference TRBV2 and TRBJ2-7, is EPEVTQTPSHQVTQMGQEVILRCVPISNHLYFYWYRQILGQKVEFLVSFYNNEISEKSEIFDDQFSVERPDGSNFTLKIRSTKLEDSAMYFCASGLERELYEQYFGPGTRLTVT.

This clone was seen once. The rearrangement joins TRBV6-6 to TRBJ2-2; weak D call: TRBD2 (6 bases). The ends were cut back, 5 bases at V and 4 bases at J, with 14 bases in the middle. CDR1 MNHNY and CDR2 SVGAGI come from the germline V gene (reference sequence). This CDR3 comprises 15 residues. CDR3 nucleotide sequence: TGTGCCAGCAGTCAGGACTACCCGAGCACCGGGGAGCTGTTTTTT. It specifies CASSQDYPSTGELFF.

The chain couples TRBV18 to TRBJ2-7; a possible D gene is TRBD1 (5 bases). Trimming shortened V by 4 bases and J by 5 bases, and 18 bases separated the two germline ends. CDR1 is KGHSH, CDR2 LQKENI, per germline. This CDR3 has 15 residues. DNA for the CDR3: TGTGCCAGCTCACTTAGCCTCCAGGGTGGCAACGAGCAGTACTTC. Protein sequence: CASSLSLQGGNEQYF.

This chain links TRBV28 with TRBJ2-6; D is uncertain. With 3 bases removed from V and 0 bases from J, the gap between germline ends came to 9 bases. Germline lookup yields CDR1 MDHEN and CDR2 SYDVKM. The CDR3 contains 16 residues. The CDR3 here is CASSFGANSGANVLTF. The DNA of the CDR3 is TGTGCCAGCAGTTTTGGCGCTAACTCTGGGGCCAACGTCCTGACTTTC.

As DNA, the CDR3 is TGTGCCAGCAGTCCCCGACAGGGCTCTAGCGGGAGCGTACTCGAGCAGTACTTC. It is translated as CASSPRQGSSGSVLEQYF. V usage is TRBV28 and J usage is TRBJ2-7; 10 bases are shared with TRBD2. The junction had 19 bases not matched to a gene; V was cut back by 5 bases and J by 6 bases. Looked up from germline, CDR1 is MDHEN and CDR2 is SYDVKM. The CDR3 has 18 residues.